The entry below describes one T cell receptor (beta chain). Its specificity is unknown. This sample was taken from a study of cytomegalovirus exposure and HLA in healthy donors. The CDR3 contains 13 residues. The V gene lost 4 bases and the J gene lost 0 bases, with 9 bases spanning the gap. Germline loops: CDR1 GTSNPN, CDR2 SVGIG (reference sequence). Vbeta (60) and Jbeta (13) primers were used in the PCR. Assay: immunoSEQ multiplex PCR; the TCRdb copy retains only in-frame clones and omits some. The record lists around 100,000 clones, of which the ten most abundant hold around 6.5%. Study-wide findings and caveats: Despite most TCR sequences being rare, some public TCRs occurred in many donors. When the data were analyzed later, several of the most significant clusters appeared to be linked to common viral pathogens. Reports showed the classifier diagnosing cytomegalovirus status with high specificity and sensitivity. Association with HLA alleles at 0.05 false discovery rate was found for around 17,000 TCR beta sequences in a later analysis.

The rearrangement joins TRBV30 to TRBJ1-1; possible D gene TRBD1, 6 bases. The sequence derives from a man in his forties in good health and CMV-seropositive. Sequenced: PBMCs. The CDR3 spells CAWTPGVNTEAFF. CDR3 DNA sequence: TGTGCCTGGACACCAGGGGTGAACACTGAAGCTTTCTTT.